Presented here are 8 T cell receptor beta chains from one specimen sequenced in a study of cytomegalovirus exposure and HLA in healthy donors. PCR employed 60 Vbeta and 13 Jbeta primers. Sequencing used immunoSEQ multiplex PCR; TCRdb keeps in-frame clones, though not all of them. This table holds roughly 120,000 clones, about 80% found once. Specimen: PBMCs. These receptors were obtained from a woman aged 45-60 years in good health and CMV-seropositive.

CDR3 DNA: TGCGCCAGCAGCCGTACACCGGACAGGGGAGATGGGAATGGCTACACCTTC. It codes for CASSRTPDRGDGNGYTF. The chain combines TRBV5-1 with TRBJ1-2; 9 nucleotides agree with TRBD1. Per germline, CDR1 SGHRS and CDR2 YFSETQ. J lost 6 bases, V lost 4 bases, and 16 bases had no gene match. The CDR3 contains 17 residues. The full variable domain, in which reference TRBV5-1 and TRBJ1-2 provide the parts outside the CDR3, is KAGVTQTPRYLIKTRGQQVTLSCSPISGHRSVSWYQQTPGQGLQFLFEYFSETQRNKGNFPGRFSGRQFSNSRSEMNVSTLELGDSALYLCASSRTPDRGDGNGYTFGSGTRLTVV.

This chain joins TRBV27 and TRBJ2-5; D is possibly TRBD1 (5 bases). CDR1 is MNHEY, CDR2 SMNVEV, per germline (reference sequence). This CDR3 has 12 amino acids. The DNA for the CDR3 is TGTGCTTCGGCAGGGAATCAAGAGACCCAGTACTTC. Amino acid sequence: CASAGNQETQYF.

The chain uses TRBV27 and TRBJ2-1; TRBD1 matches 7 bases. Per germline, CDR1 MNHEY and CDR2 SMNVEV (reference sequence). CDR3 length: 17 amino acids. Unmatched junction bases numbered 16, after V lost 6 bases and J lost 5 bases. CDR3 DNA: TGTGCCAGCAGCCCTACCGGCAGGGGGTGGGAAGACAATGAGCAGTTCTTC. Encoded protein: CASSPTGRGWEDNEQFF.

CDR3 nucleotide sequence: TGTGCCAGCAGCAAATGGAGGCGGGGTGAGCAGTTCTTC. Translated, it gives CASSKWRRGEQFF. The gene calls are TRBV21-1 and TRBJ2-1; TRBD2 is taken as the D call from the table, unchecked against the DNA. TRBV21-1 is a listed pseudogene. The CDR3 spans 13 residues.

The chain employs TRBV27 and TRBJ2-7, with 9 bases that match TRBD2. The ends lost 3 bases at V and 0 bases at J; junction bases unmatched: 3. The germline V gene encodes CDR1 MNHEY and CDR2 SMNVEV (reference sequence). The CDR3 consists of 15 residues. CDR3 sequence reads: CASSLRGGGSYEQYF. For the CDR3, the DNA is TGTGCCAGCAGTTTGCGGGGGGGTGGCTCCTACGAGCAGTACTTC.

The chain is built from TRBV4-2 and TRBJ1-6; D remains unclear. Trimming cost V 0 bases and J 0 bases, with 6 bases left between them. The CDR3 runs to 16 residues. Per germline, CDR1 LGHNA and CDR2 YNFKEQ. CDR3 nucleotides: TGTGCCAGCAGCCAAGACAGCGACTCCTATAATTCACCCCTCCACTTT. Translation: CASSQDSDSYNSPLHF.

In nucleotides, the CDR3 is TGTGCCAGCAGCTTGCTAGCGGGGGCCTACGAGCAGTACTTC. This encodes CASSLLAGAYEQYF. The chain links TRBV5-5 to TRBJ2-7; TRBD2 matches 10 bases. CDR3 length: 14 amino acids. J gave up 2 bases and V 1 base, and 0 bases lay outside the gene matches. Germline lookup yields CDR1 SGHKS and CDR2 YYEKEE (reference sequence).

This CDR3 is CATRLEVTGETQYF. For the CDR3, the DNA is TGTGCCACTCGGCTGGAGGTGACGGGAGAGACCCAGTACTTC. The V gene is TRBV2, the J gene TRBJ2-5; possible D gene TRBD2, 5 bases. The V end lost 10 bases, the J end lost 4 bases, and 19 bases lay between the germline ends. The germline CDR1 and CDR2 sequences are SNHLY and FYNNEI. The CDR3 contains 14 residues.